One sample yielded the 2 T cell receptor beta chains listed below, sequenced in a study of T-cell reconstitution after alpha-beta-depleted transplantation in children. The TCRbeta library incorporated unique molecular identifiers. In TCRdb, the PCR reads were re-called with MiXCR into one record per CDR3 protein. There are tens of thousands of distinct CDR3 sequences in the sample; 44% occur only once, and approximately 98% lies in the top ten. The sequences come from PBMCs, mostly from graft donor cells, collected 360 days after TCRalphabeta/CD19-depleted stem cell transplant. All receptors come from a male patient younger than 18 who had a stem cell transplant for acute lymphoblastic leukemia, so the T cells may come from the graft donor.

This clonotype has more than one count but fewer than ten. V is TRBV12-3 or TRBV12-4 and J is TRBJ2-2; D uncertain. Trimming removed 3 bases from V and 7 bases from J, with 6 bases in between. There are 12 residues in the CDR3. CDR3 sequence: CASSFDGGELFF. CDR3 nucleotide sequence: TGTGCCAGCAGTTTTGACGGCGGGGAGCTGTTTTTT.

This clonotype was counted a few times. The genes are TRBV4-3 and TRBJ2-3; D may match TRBD1 or TRBD2 (5 bases each). The CDR3 is made up of 13 amino acids. Germline lookup yields CDR1 LGHNA and CDR2 YSLEER. V lost 1 base to trimming and J lost 11 bases, with 13 bases between them. For the CDR3, the DNA is TGCGCCAGCAGCCAAGGGCCGGGACGGCTGCAGTATTTT. This encodes CASSQGPGRLQYF.